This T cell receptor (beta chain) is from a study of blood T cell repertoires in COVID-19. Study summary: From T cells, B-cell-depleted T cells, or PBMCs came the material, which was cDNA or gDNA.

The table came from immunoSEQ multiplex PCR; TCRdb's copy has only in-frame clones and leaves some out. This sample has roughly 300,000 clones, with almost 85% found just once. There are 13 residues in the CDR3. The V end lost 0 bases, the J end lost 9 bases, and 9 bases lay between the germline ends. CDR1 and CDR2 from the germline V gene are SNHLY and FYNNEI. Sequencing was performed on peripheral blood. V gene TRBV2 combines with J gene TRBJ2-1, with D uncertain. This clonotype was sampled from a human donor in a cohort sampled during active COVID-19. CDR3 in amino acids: CASSEARGVEQFF. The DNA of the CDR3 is TGTGCCAGCAGTGAAGCGAGAGGAGTTGAGCAGTTCTTC.